This is a list of T cell receptor beta chains from one sample in a study of T cell responses to AZD1222 COVID-19 vaccine. Measured with immunoSEQ multiplex PCR; TCRdb has only the in-frame clones, and not every one. The sample lists under 150,000 clones; roughly 90% were seen once. The sample in question was peripheral blood, obtained 28 days after the second AZD1222 dose. These receptors came from an adult who received the AZD1222 COVID-19 vaccine. The CDR3 runs from the conserved cysteine through the conserved F or W. A D gene is named only where the DNA matches it firmly. A clone size is listed for some rows: how often the clone was seen (once, few, many), or a class if it is expanded.

CDR3 DNA: TGCGCCAGCAGCTTGATGGGAGACACCGGGGAGCTGTTTTTT; CDR3 protein: CASSLMGDTGELFF; V gene: TRBV5-1; J gene: TRBJ2-2; D gene: -; clone size: -
CDR3 DNA: TGTGCCAGCAGTGTCCGCACAGGGGGCGATGAGCAGTTCTTC; CDR3 protein: CASSVRTGGDEQFF; V gene: TRBV6-2/TRBV6-3; J gene: TRBJ2-1; D gene: TRBD1; clone size: -
CDR3 DNA: TGCGCCAGCAGCTTAAGGGACAGGGTAGTGAATTCACCCCTCCACTTT; CDR3 protein: CASSLRDRVVNSPLHF; V gene: TRBV5-1; J gene: TRBJ1-6; D gene: TRBD1; clone size: -
CDR3 DNA: TGTGCCAGCAGCCTAAAACACGGGCTTGAGACCCAGTACTTC; CDR3 protein: CASSLKHGLETQYF; V gene: TRBV5-4; J gene: TRBJ2-5; D gene: -; clone size: once
CDR3 DNA: TGTGCCAGCAGTTTAGGGACTAGCGGGAGCACAGATACGCAGTATTTT; CDR3 protein: CASSLGTSGSTDTQYF; V gene: TRBV27; J gene: TRBJ2-3; D gene: TRBD2; clone size: -
CDR3 DNA: TGCAGCCTCACTGAGGGAGAGACCCAGTACTTC; CDR3 protein: CSLTEGETQYF; V gene: TRBV29-1; J gene: TRBJ2-5; D gene: -; clone size: once
CDR3 DNA: TGCAGCGTGGGGCTCGGGACTAGCGGGGTGTACGAGCAGTACTTC; CDR3 protein: CSVGLGTSGVYEQYF; V gene: TRBV29-1; J gene: TRBJ2-7; D gene: TRBD2; clone size: few
CDR3 DNA: TGTGCCAGCAGCGTAGACCGAGTCAATGAGCAGTTCTTC; CDR3 protein: CASSVDRVNEQFF; V gene: TRBV9; J gene: TRBJ2-1; D gene: -; clone size: -
CDR3 DNA: TGTGCCATCGGATTGGCGAACACTGAAGCTTTCTTT; CDR3 protein: CAIGLANTEAFF; V gene: TRBV12-3/TRBV12-4; J gene: TRBJ1-1; D gene: -; clone size: -
CDR3 DNA: TGTGCCAGCTCAGAAGGGGGGGCGGGCTCCTACGAGCAGTACTTC; CDR3 protein: CASSEGGAGSYEQYF; V gene: TRBV2; J gene: TRBJ2-7; D gene: -; clone size: -
CDR3 DNA: TGTGCCAGCAGTCCCCGGACGGATACCCCTGGAAACACCATATATTTT; CDR3 protein: CASSPRTDTPGNTIYF; V gene: TRBV27; J gene: TRBJ1-3; D gene: -; clone size: -
CDR3 DNA: TGCAGTGCTAGTTTGGCAGGTCCCACAGATACGCAGTATTTT; CDR3 protein: CSASLAGPTDTQYF; V gene: TRBV20-1; J gene: TRBJ2-3; D gene: -; clone size: -
CDR3 DNA: TGTGCCAGCAGTGTACTGGGTGGAGACAATCAGCCCCAGCATTTT; CDR3 protein: CASSVLGGDNQPQHF; V gene: TRBV2; J gene: TRBJ1-5; D gene: -; clone size: -
CDR3 DNA: TGTGCCAGCAGCGTAGCTGGGAACACTGAAGCTTTCTTT; CDR3 protein: CASSVAGNTEAFF; V gene: TRBV9; J gene: TRBJ1-1; D gene: -; clone size: -
CDR3 DNA: TGTGCCAGCACGAGGTTTTGGACCGGGGAGCTGTTTTTT; CDR3 protein: CASTRFWTGELFF; V gene: TRBV12-3/TRBV12-4; J gene: TRBJ2-2; D gene: -; clone size: -
CDR3 DNA: TGTGCCAGCAGACCCGGGACAGTCTTGGATGAGCAGTTCTTC; CDR3 protein: CASRPGTVLDEQFF; V gene: TRBV2; J gene: TRBJ2-1; D gene: TRBD1; clone size: -
CDR3 DNA: TGTGCCACCAGTGACCTTGGCCAGGTACCACCTGGGGAGCAGTTCTTC; CDR3 protein: CATSDLGQVPPGEQFF; V gene: TRBV24-1; J gene: TRBJ2-1; D gene: -; clone size: -
CDR3 DNA: TGTGCCAGCAGGCGGACAGGGTTTTATGAAAAACTGTTTTTT; CDR3 protein: CASRRTGFYEKLFF; V gene: TRBV7-8; J gene: TRBJ1-4; D gene: TRBD1; clone size: -
CDR3 DNA: TGTGCCAGCAGTTTATCGAAGGGTTCAGATACGCAGTATTTT; CDR3 protein: CASSLSKGSDTQYF; V gene: TRBV27; J gene: TRBJ2-3; D gene: -; clone size: few
CDR3 DNA: TGTGCCAGTAGTATAGGGGACAGCAACACTGAAGCTTTCTTT; CDR3 protein: CASSIGDSNTEAFF; V gene: TRBV19; J gene: TRBJ1-1; D gene: TRBD1; clone size: -
CDR3 DNA: TGTGCCAGTAGTCCTAGACAGCGGATGAACACTGAAGCTTTCTTT; CDR3 protein: CASSPRQRMNTEAFF; V gene: TRBV19; J gene: TRBJ1-1; D gene: -; clone size: once
CDR3 DNA: TGTGCCAGCAGCGGACAGGGCTCTGACTATGGCTACACCTTC; CDR3 protein: CASSGQGSDYGYTF; V gene: TRBV2; J gene: TRBJ1-2; D gene: TRBD1; clone size: -
CDR3 DNA: TGTGCCAGCAGTGAAGCGGCCGCCAGCATCTACAATGAGCAGTTCTTC; CDR3 protein: CASSEAAASIYNEQFF; V gene: TRBV2; J gene: TRBJ2-1; D gene: -; clone size: once
CDR3 DNA: TGTGCCAGCAGCTTGACAGCCTCCTACGAGCAGTACTTC; CDR3 protein: CASSLTASYEQYF; V gene: TRBV5-4; J gene: TRBJ2-7; D gene: -; clone size: -
CDR3 DNA: TGTGCCAGTAGTATATCTCCGGGACTAGCGGGAGGGAATGAGCAGTTCTTC; CDR3 protein: CASSISPGLAGGNEQFF; V gene: TRBV19; J gene: TRBJ2-1; D gene: TRBD2; clone size: -
CDR3 DNA: TGTGCCAGCAGCGGTGACAGGGATCAGCCCCAGCATTTT; CDR3 protein: CASSGDRDQPQHF; V gene: TRBV4-2; J gene: TRBJ1-5; D gene: TRBD1; clone size: -
CDR3 DNA: TGCGCCAGCCGTGGACTAGCGGGAGGTACAGATACGCAGTATTTT; CDR3 protein: CASRGLAGGTDTQYF; V gene: TRBV5-1; J gene: TRBJ2-3; D gene: TRBD2; clone size: -
CDR3 DNA: TGCGCCAGCAGCCAAGACCCCTTTTTAGAGCAGTTCTTC; CDR3 protein: CASSQDPFLEQFF; V gene: TRBV4-3; J gene: TRBJ2-1; D gene: -; clone size: once
CDR3 DNA: TGTGCCAGCAGTATAACCGTGAACACCATATATTTT; CDR3 protein: CASSITVNTIYF; V gene: TRBV12-3/TRBV12-4; J gene: TRBJ1-3; D gene: -; clone size: -
CDR3 DNA: TGTGCCAGCAGCCAAGGGGGCCTCAGGCAGCCCCAGCATTTT; CDR3 protein: CASSQGGLRQPQHF; V gene: TRBV6-5; J gene: TRBJ1-5; D gene: TRBD1; clone size: -
CDR3 DNA: TGTGCCAGCGGATCCACAGGGGGCACCGGGGAGCTGTTTTTT; CDR3 protein: CASGSTGGTGELFF; V gene: TRBV19; J gene: TRBJ2-2; D gene: TRBD1; clone size: -
CDR3 DNA: TGTGCCAGCAGTTTTGGCAGGGGGGATGGCTACACCTTC; CDR3 protein: CASSFGRGDGYTF; V gene: TRBV28; J gene: TRBJ1-2; D gene: TRBD1; clone size: -
CDR3 DNA: TGTGCCAGCAGCAGGACCGGGAGCCAAGAGACCCAGTACTTC; CDR3 protein: CASSRTGSQETQYF; V gene: TRBV5-6; J gene: TRBJ2-5; D gene: -; clone size: -
CDR3 DNA: TGTGCCAGCGGACAGGGGAATAATTCACCCCTCCACTTT; CDR3 protein: CASGQGNNSPLHF; V gene: TRBV28; J gene: TRBJ1-6; D gene: TRBD1; clone size: few
CDR3 DNA: TGTGCCAGCAGCCAGGGGCAGAACACTGAAGCTTTCTTT; CDR3 protein: CASSQGQNTEAFF; V gene: TRBV16; J gene: TRBJ1-1; D gene: -; clone size: -
CDR3 DNA: TGCGCCAGCAGTGTGGGGACAGCTAACTATGGCTACACCTTC; CDR3 protein: CASSVGTANYGYTF; V gene: TRBV10-2; J gene: TRBJ1-2; D gene: TRBD1; clone size: -
CDR3 DNA: TGTGCCAGCAGTTTTTTTGCGTCGGTCGGGGTTACTCCCTACGAGCAGTACTTC; CDR3 protein: CASSFFASVGVTPYEQYF; V gene: TRBV28; J gene: TRBJ2-7; D gene: -; clone size: -
CDR3 DNA: TGTGCCAGCAGCCACGGACCCCCTGTACGGTTCTTC; CDR3 protein: CASSHGPPVRFF; V gene: TRBV14; J gene: TRBJ2-1; D gene: -; clone size: -
CDR3 DNA: TGCGCCAGCAGCTTGGGAGTGGGCCGAGCCGACAATTCACCCCTCCACTTT; CDR3 protein: CASSLGVGRADNSPLHF; V gene: TRBV5-1; J gene: TRBJ1-6; D gene: -; clone size: -